The clone carrying this T cell receptor (beta chain) appeared a single time. Its target is not known. The sample originates from a study of post-analysis software for immune sequencing data. Findings and caveats of the study: Five or six TRBV segments were significantly more frequent in patients than in controls. TRBV5-6, TRBV5-1 and TRBV20-1 were among these segments.

Germline lookup yields CDR1 MGHRA and CDR2 YSYEKL. The CDR3 extends over 15 amino acids. V was pared by 0 bases and J by 5 bases, with 11 bases between. Unique-molecular-identifier-tagged TCR beta cDNA libraries were used. TCRdb reanalysed the PCR reads using MiXCR and keeps one entry per CDR3 protein. The sample lists some 500,000 distinct CDR3 sequences; around 40% were seen once. Sample: blood. The chain combines TRBV4-1 with TRBJ2-1; D gene ambiguous. This TCR was recovered from a girl aged 10-17 years with multiple sclerosis. The CDR3 region is CASSQDPSSDNEQFF. The CDR3 DNA follows: TGCGCCAGCAGCCAAGATCCGTCCTCGGACAATGAGCAGTTCTTC.